This T cell receptor beta chain was captured in a study of cytomegalovirus exposure and HLA in healthy donors. The overall study: In a previous analysis, approximately 110 million unique TCR beta sequences were found from some 200 million T cells. The study, taken as a whole, reports: A few V segments could not be told apart, such as TRBV6-2 and TRBV6-3, and were left out.

CDR1 and CDR2 from the germline V gene are SGHNT and YYREEE (reference sequence). The CDR3 has 14 amino acids. With 4 bases removed from V and 4 bases from J, the gap between germline ends came to 14 bases. Primers: 60 Vbeta forward and 13 Jbeta reverse. Profiled with immunoSEQ multiplex PCR; TCRdb holds only in-frame clones, not every one. The sample has about 180,000 clones; roughly four fifths are singletons. This clone was detected once. The antigen remains undetermined. The specimen was PBMCs. The receptor was isolated from a woman aged 18-29 years in good health and CMV-seropositive. The genes are TRBV5-4 and TRBJ1-1, with D possibly being TRBD1 (6 bases). The CDR3 protein is CASSTRGGGTEAFF. The CDR3 coding sequence is TGTGCCAGCAGCACCAGGGGAGGGGGCACTGAAGCTTTCTTT.